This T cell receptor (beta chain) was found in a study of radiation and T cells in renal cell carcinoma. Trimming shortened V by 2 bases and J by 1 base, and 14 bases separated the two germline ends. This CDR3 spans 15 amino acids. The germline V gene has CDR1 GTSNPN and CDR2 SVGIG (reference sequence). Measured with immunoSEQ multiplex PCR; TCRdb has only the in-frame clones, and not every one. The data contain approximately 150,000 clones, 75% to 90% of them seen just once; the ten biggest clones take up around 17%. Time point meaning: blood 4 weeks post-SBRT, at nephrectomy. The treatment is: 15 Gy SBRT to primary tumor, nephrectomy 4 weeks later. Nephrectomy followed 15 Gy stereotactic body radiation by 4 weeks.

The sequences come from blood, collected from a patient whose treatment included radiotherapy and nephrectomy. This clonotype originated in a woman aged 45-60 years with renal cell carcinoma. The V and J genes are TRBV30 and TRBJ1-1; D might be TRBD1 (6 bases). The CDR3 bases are TGTGCCTGGAGTCTGCTAGGGGGTGAGAACACTGAAGCTTTCTTT. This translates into CAWSLLGGENTEAFF.